This T cell receptor (beta chain) was obtained from a study of regulatory T cells in long-lasting Graves disease. About the research overall: Antithyroid drugs had been taken under 3 months by newly diagnosed Graves' patients.

The time point is: newly diagnosed GD, antithyroid drugs for less than 3 months. With RNA extracted from PBMCs as input, the TCR library was made. Clinicians diagnosed Graves' disease using American Thyroid Association guidelines. This clonotype was detected ten times or more. The target antigen is unknown. Overall study findings and caveats: The study found persistent patients shared more public clonotypes (roughly 2,600) than new patients (over 850).

Trimming shortened V by 1 base and J by 8 bases, and 17 bases separated the two germline ends. Germline-derived CDR1 and CDR2 are MGHRA and YSYEKL. CDR3 length equals 15 residues. Building the TCR beta libraries relied on iRepertoire HTBI primers, and CDR3 regions underwent Arm-PCR. MiXCR, applied by TCRdb to the multiplex PCR reads, yields one record per CDR3 protein. Of under 250,000 distinct CDR3 sequences in the sample, less than 20% were seen once. A further study also used this sample, focusing on T cells in Graves' hyperthyroidism and ophthalmopathy. In that study: Carried out on the TCR CDR3, a first-round RT-PCR used the HTBI primer set.

The gene calls are TRBV4-1 and TRBJ1-2, with D perhaps matching TRBD1 (6 bases). The sequencing here drew on peripheral blood mononuclear cells (PBMCs), taken at new diagnosis, from a patient treated with antithyroid drugs. The clonotype was recovered from a woman between 25 and 40 years old with Graves disease. The CDR3 region has the DNA TGCGCCAGCAGCCAAGGAGGGGGTCCTTTCGAGGGCTACACCTTC. As protein: CASSQGGGPFEGYTF.